Listed below are T cell receptor beta chains from one sample, sequenced in a study of identical twins. Via MiXCR, TCRdb re-called the 5' RACE reads, giving one row per CDR3 protein. The sample lists roughly 260,000 distinct CDR3 sequences; 7% to 8.5% were seen once. The same specimen was also included in a second study, on yellow fever vaccine responses in identical twins.

Sequences were obtained from CD8+ T cells sorted from blood. The receptor set was obtained from a woman aged 18-29 years in good health. Each CDR3 is given with its conserved first and last residue. The D gene is left open where the match is weak. For some rows the clone size is stated as once, few or many, or as a class when expanded; others skip it.

abundance | d_gene | j_gene | v_gene | CDR3nt | CDR3aa
few | NA | TRBJ1-6 | TRBV4-1 | TGCGCCAGCAGCCAAGCCCTGGGGGGCGTAACCCTCCACTTT | CASSQALGGVTLHF
many | TRBD2 | TRBJ2-4 | TRBV7-8 | TGTGCCAGCAGCGAGGGGATCGGACTAGCGGGCCTAGCCAAAAACATTCAGTACTTC | CASSEGIGLAGLAKNIQYF
many | NA | TRBJ2-1 | TRBV12-3/TRBV12-4 | TGTGCCAGCAGCGTCAGGGCCAATGAGCAGTTCTTC | CASSVRANEQFF
few | TRBD1 | TRBJ1-4 | TRBV6-2/TRBV6-3 | TGTGCCAGCAGTTCAGGGGGCGAGTTTGAAAAACTGTTTTTT | CASSSGGEFEKLFF
many | NA | TRBJ2-3 | TRBV12-3/TRBV12-4 | TGTGCCAGCAGTGTGGACCGCACAGATACGCAGTATTTT | CASSVDRTDTQYF
NA | NA | TRBJ2-3 | TRBV27 | TGTGCCAGCAGTTTAGGACCGGGCGCAGATACGCAGTATTTT | CASSLGPGADTQYF
many | NA | TRBJ1-4 | TRBV28 | TGTGCCAGCAGTTTGAAGTTGGTTAATGAAAAACTGTTTTTT | CASSLKLVNEKLFF
few | NA | TRBJ1-2 | TRBV7-3 | TGTGCCAGCAGCCATAGCAGGGCGTTTTATGGCTACACCTTC | CASSHSRAFYGYTF
many | NA | TRBJ2-4 | TRBV15 | TGTGCCACCAGCAGAGATCTCACAGGGTTACAAAACATTCAGTACTTC | CATSRDLTGLQNIQYF
NA | TRBD2 | TRBJ2-1 | TRBV5-1 | TGCGCCAGCAGACTAGCGGGGACCAACAATGAGCAGTTCTTC | CASRLAGTNNEQFF
NA | NA | TRBJ2-3 | TRBV14 | TGTGCCAGCAGCCAACTGACTAGCACAGATACGCAGTATTTT | CASSQLTSTDTQYF
NA | TRBD2 | TRBJ2-1 | TRBV10-3 | TGTGCCATCGGGGGTAGCGGGAGGGGAAACAATGAGCAGTTCTTC | CAIGGSGRGNNEQFF
many | NA | TRBJ1-2 | TRBV7-6 | TGTGCCAGCAGCCACCTCTTGGGCCAGGAGACTAACTATGGCTACACCTTC | CASSHLLGQETNYGYTF
NA | NA | TRBJ2-1 | TRBV3-1 | TGTGCCAGCAGCCAAGATCTCGGGACATTGTCCTACAATGAGCAGTTCTTC | CASSQDLGTLSYNEQFF
NA | NA | TRBJ1-5 | TRBV7-6 | TGTGCCAGCAGCGCCGGGACATCCCAGTTTCTCCAGCATTTT | CASSAGTSQFLQHF
few | TRBD2 | TRBJ2-7 | TRBV7-6 | TGTGCCAGCAGCTTAGAGAGGCCGGGACTAGCGGGAGGGGCCTACGAGCAGTACTTC | CASSLERPGLAGGAYEQYF
many | NA | TRBJ1-2 | TRBV29-1 | TGCAGCGTTGAAGTGATAGAGGGCTACACCTTC | CSVEVIEGYTF
few | TRBD1 | TRBJ2-3 | TRBV24-1 | TGTGCCCCCTCTCTCCTACGGACAGGATCCACAGATACGCAGTATTTT | CAPSLLRTGSTDTQYF
few | NA | TRBJ2-7 | TRBV5-1 | TGCGCCAGCAGAAGCGATACAGGGTTCAACGAGCAGTACTTC | CASRSDTGFNEQYF
few | TRBD2 | TRBJ2-3 | TRBV6-5 | TGTGCCAGCAGTTACGCGGGGGGGCACACAGATACGCAGTATTTT | CASSYAGGHTDTQYF
NA | NA | TRBJ2-2 | TRBV3-1 | TGTGCCAGCAGCCTTGAGGGGTACGTGGGGCTGGTCACCGGGGAGCTGTTTTTT | CASSLEGYVGLVTGELFF
NA | NA | TRBJ2-7 | TRBV7-9 | TGTGCCAGCAGCTCACTGGGAGCGGAGAATTTCTACGAGCAGTACTTC | CASSSLGAENFYEQYF
NA | TRBD2 | TRBJ2-1 | TRBV27 | TGTGCCAGCAGTACGGGAGGGCCTAACAATGAGCAGTTCTTC | CASSTGGPNNEQFF
NA | TRBD2 | TRBJ2-3 | TRBV4-2 | TGTGCCAGCAGCCAAGATACTAACCGTCTTGCGGGAGAAACAGATACGCAGTATTTT | CASSQDTNRLAGETDTQYF
NA | TRBD2 | TRBJ2-1 | TRBV2 | TGTGCCAGCAGTGAACCCACTAGCGGGAGTGTTGTCTCCTACAATGAGCAGTTCTTC | CASSEPTSGSVVSYNEQFF
many | TRBD1 | TRBJ1-5 | TRBV4-1 | TGCGCCAGCAGCCCAGGGGGCTGGGGCAATCAGCCCCAGCATTTT | CASSPGGWGNQPQHF
few | TRBD2 | TRBJ2-5 | TRBV5-1 | TGCGCCAGCAGCGGAGATAGCGGGAGCGGGGAGACCCAGTACTTC | CASSGDSGSGETQYF
NA | NA | TRBJ2-2 | TRBV27 | TGTGCCAGCAGTTTATCGTTATTTAACACCGGGGAGCTGTTTTTT | CASSLSLFNTGELFF
NA | TRBD2 | TRBJ2-5 | TRBV28 | TGTGCCAGCAGTTTCCGGACTAGCGGGGGCCAAGAGACCCAGTACTTC | CASSFRTSGGQETQYF
many | NA | TRBJ1-5 | TRBV4-1 | TGCGCCAGCAGCCAAGACACGAAACCCCTTCGGGAGCCCCAGCATTTT | CASSQDTKPLREPQHF
NA | NA | TRBJ1-1 | TRBV27 | TGTGCCAGCAGTTTATATATGGGGACTGAAGCTTTCTTT | CASSLYMGTEAFF
NA | TRBD2 | TRBJ2-7 | TRBV7-2 | TGTGCCAGCAGCTGGGGAAGCGGGGGGTACGAGCAGTACTTC | CASSWGSGGYEQYF
few | NA | TRBJ1-1 | TRBV6-1 | TGTGCCAGCAGCCCAGGGATTAACACTGAAGCTTTCTTT | CASSPGINTEAFF